This T cell receptor beta chain derives from a study of PD-L1 blockade in urothelial cancer. Sampling of each patient yielded between 1 and 8 specimens, collected pretreatment and on-treatment. What went into each PCR as a spike was synthetic TCR analog templates. The assay was immunoSEQ multiplex PCR, and TCRdb's table has in-frame clones only and misses some. The top ten hold approximately 16% of the sample, which has about 51,000 clones, approximately 83% seen once. The germline V gene encodes CDR1 SNHLY and CDR2 FYNNEI. This CDR3 has 16 amino acids. Trimming took 6 bases from V and 2 from J, leaving 16 bases between them.

The rearrangement links TRBV2 to TRBJ1-4; D may be TRBD1 (6 bases). Sequenced here: PBMCs, sampled around atezolizumab (anti-PD-L1) treatment. This TCR came from a man in his 60s with urothelial cancer. The CDR3 loop is CASRGRTESTNEKLFF. In DNA form, the CDR3 reads TGTGCCAGCAGAGGCCGGACAGAATCGACTAATGAAAAACTGTTTTTT.